Presented here are 3 T cell receptor beta chains from one specimen sequenced in a study of T cell responses to AZD1222 COVID-19 vaccine. Only in-frame clones appear in the TCRdb table, and some are missing; sequencing was by immunoSEQ multiplex PCR. The repertoire includes over 85,000 clones, roughly nine tenths of them detected once, and about 13% sits in the top ten. Sequencing was performed on peripheral blood, taken on day 0 of AZD1222 vaccination. Source of these receptors: an adult in good health.

This chain uses TRBV4-1 with TRBJ2-1; D not resolved. This CDR3 has 13 residues. The germline V and J ends were trimmed by 1 base and 6 bases, with 7 bases remaining between them. Germline assignment: CDR1 MGHRA and CDR2 YSYEKL. The CDR3 DNA reads as TGCGCCAGCAGCCAAGGGCGACTCAATGAGCAGTTCTTC. It is translated as CASSQGRLNEQFF.

The chain is built from TRBV7-3 and TRBJ1-6; a weak D match, TRBD1 (5 bases). This CDR3 has 14 residues. V lost 2 bases, J lost 7 bases, and 9 bases lay in between. CDR1 and CDR2 (germline): SGHTA, FQGTGA. CDR3 amino acids: CASSLSGLNSPLHF. The CDR3 nucleotides read TGTGCCAGCAGCTTATCAGGGTTGAATTCACCCCTCCACTTT.

This chain connects TRBV28 to TRBJ2-2; D unclear. CDR3 length equals 13 residues. The V gene's germline CDR1 is MDHEN and CDR2 SYDVKM. V was pared by 9 bases and J by 5 bases, with 13 bases between. The CDR3, as DNA: TGTGCCAGTAAAATGGCGAGTACCGGGGAGCTGTTTTTT. Its protein product is CASKMASTGELFF.